Following are 17 T cell receptor beta chains from one sample sequenced in a study of CD8 T cells in Susac syndrome. When the RNA was reverse transcribed, random hexamers were used with an input of 0.5 to 1 ug. TCRdb reanalysed the immunoSEQ multiplex PCR reads using MiXCR and keeps one entry per CDR3 protein. The table has approximately 160,000 distinct CDR3 sequences, over 85% seen once. Sequencing was performed on CD4+ T cells from PBMCs. These TCRs come from a human donor with multiple sclerosis.

V and J are TRBV28 and TRBJ1-4; D is undetermined. From germline, CDR1 is MDHEN and CDR2 SYDVKM. Trimming shortened V by 1 base and J by 2 bases, and 8 bases separated the two germline ends. CDR3 size: 15 residues. This CDR3 reads CASSLSGKTNEKLFF. The DNA of the CDR3 is TGTGCCAGCAGTTTATCGGGGAAGACTAATGAAAAACTGTTTTTT.

The chain combines TRBV12-3 or TRBV12-4 with TRBJ2-1, with a weak D call TRBD2 (5 bases). With 11 bases removed from V and 5 bases from J, the gap between germline ends came to 16 bases. The length of the CDR3 is 13 residues. CDR3 DNA: TGTGCCTCCCGGGAACAAAATAACAATGAGCAGTTCTTC. Translation: CASREQNNNEQFF.

This clonotype was counted between two and nine times. The chain carries TRBV30 and TRBJ2-2; no definite D call. This CDR3 region has 13 residues. Germline-derived CDR1 and CDR2 are GTSNPN and SVGIG (reference sequence). Here the CDR3 DNA reads TGTGCGTGTCAGGTTGTGAACACCGGGGAGCTGTTTTTT. Translated, it gives CACQVVNTGELFF.

The chain employs TRBV30 and TRBJ1-4, with D unresolved. Looked up from germline, CDR1 is GTSNPN and CDR2 is SVGIG (reference sequence). The CDR3 contains 12 residues. Deletions cut 2 bases from V and 7 bases from J, with 8 bases between. CDR3 sequence (DNA): TGTGCCTGGAGTCCCGTCGCTGAAAAACTGTTTTTT. It codes for CAWSPVAEKLFF.

The chain combines TRBV18 with TRBJ2-7; D is ambiguous. Germline V gives CDR1 KGHSH, CDR2 LQKENI. V lost 3 bases to trimming and J lost 3 bases, with 9 bases between them. The CDR3 runs to 13 residues. In nucleotides, the CDR3 is TGTGCCAGCTCACCCCGGAACGGCTACGAGCAGTACTTC. Amino acids: CASSPRNGYEQYF.

This clonotype came up once. One end of the junction is discordant with germline, which a read error may explain. V and J are TRBV15 and TRBJ1-3; D unclear. The CDR3 has 14 residues. Germline CDR1 reads LNHNV; CDR2 reads YYDKDF (reference sequence). The CDR3 DNA reads as TGTGCCACCAGGAGAGTAGCGGGAGCGGACACCATATATTTT. This encodes CATRRVAGADTIYF.

The chain is built from TRBV28 and TRBJ2-1; possible D gene TRBD1, 5 bases. Germline-derived CDR1 and CDR2 are MDHEN and SYDVKM. The CDR3 covers 12 residues. Trimming stripped 5 bases from V and 15 bases from J, with 17 bases between. DNA of the CDR3: TGTGCCAGCAGTCCTTATCAGGGCAAGGGGTTCTTC. Protein: CASSPYQGKGFF. The entire variable domain, with the rest obtained from reference TRBV28 and TRBJ2-1, is as follows: DVKVTQSSRYLVKRTGEKVFLECVQDMDHENMFWYRQDPGLGLRLIYFSYDVKMKEKGDIPEGYSVSREKKERFSLILESASTNQTSMYLCASSPYQGKGFFGPGTRLTVL.

The CDR3 reads CASSQGRAPWGQPQHF. Here the CDR3 DNA reads TGTGCCAGCAGCCAAGGGCGGGCTCCGTGGGGCCAGCCCCAGCATTTT. The V call is TRBV3-1, the J call TRBJ1-5; the D gene is possibly TRBD1 (5 bases). V shed 1 base and J shed 7 bases, with 17 bases lying between them. CDR1 LGHDT and CDR2 YNNKEL come from the germline V gene (reference sequence). CDR3 size: 16 residues.

The chain carries TRBV29-1 and TRBJ2-2; D gene ambiguous. V was trimmed by 1 base and J by 5 bases, leaving 11 bases between them. The CDR3 runs 14 residues. CDR1 is SQVTM, CDR2 ANQGSEA, per germline. Here the CDR3 reads CSVEGSGETGELFF. CDR3 coding DNA: TGCAGCGTTGAAGGTTCAGGTGAGACCGGGGAGCTGTTTTTT.

The chain combines TRBV6-5 with TRBJ1-1, with D possibly TRBD1 on 6 matching bases. This CDR3 is built from 13 residues. Germline assignment: CDR1 MNHEY and CDR2 SVGAGI. The V gene lost 11 bases and the J gene lost 1 base, with 14 bases spanning the gap. CDR3 nucleotides: TGTGCCGTAGGGGGACGGCCGAACACTGAAGCTTTCTTT. Translating it yields CAVGGRPNTEAFF.

The V and J genes are TRBV5-4 and TRBJ2-1; no reliable D call. V lost 3 bases and J 8 bases, leaving 15 bases between the germline ends. Germline CDR1 SGHNT, CDR2 YYREEE (reference sequence). The CDR3 spans 14 residues. CDR3 loop: CASSSLRFGDEQFF. Here the CDR3 DNA reads TGTGCCAGCAGCTCCCTGAGGTTTGGTGATGAGCAGTTCTTC.

In regard to this clonotype: Mismatch with germline at one junction end may stem from a read error. Here the CDR3 reads CASSLGQLNYGYTF. The CDR3 DNA reads TGTGCCAGCAGCTTAGGGCAGCTGAACTATGGCTACACCTTC. The chain couples TRBV5-1 to TRBJ1-2; D gene ambiguous. The CDR3 contains 14 residues. From germline, CDR1 is SGHRS and CDR2 YFSETQ.

J is TRBJ2-1 and V is TRBV14; 10 bases agree with TRBD2. CDR1 is SGHDN, CDR2 FVKESK, per germline. The V segment lost 3 bases and the J segment 5 bases; nucleotides outside the gene matches: 10. The CDR3 spans 17 residues. CDR3 nucleotides: TGTGCCAGCAGCCATTATAGCGGGGGGCCCCGCGACAATGAGCAGTTCTTC. Encoded protein: CASSHYSGGPRDNEQFF.

Here the CDR3 DNA reads TGCAGCGTTCGGTCCGGGCTACACACAGATACGCAGTATTTT. Translating gives CSVRSGLHTDTQYF. The V and J genes are TRBV29-1 and TRBJ2-3; D is ambiguous. The CDR3 runs to 14 residues. Germline V gene data show CDR1 as SQVTM and CDR2 as ANQGSEA. The V gene lost 5 bases and the J gene lost 2 bases, with 14 bases spanning the gap.

This sequence joins TRBV28 and TRBJ2-1; no clear D. Germline V CDR1 and CDR2: MDHEN, SYDVKM. The ends were cut back, 11 bases at V and 5 bases at J, with 10 bases in the middle. CDR3 size: 11 residues. DNA for the CDR3: TGTGCCGCCCAACAGAACAATGAGCAGTTCTTC. Protein product: CAAQQNNEQFF.

The V call is TRBV19, the J call TRBJ1-4, with TRBD1 matching 8 bases. CDR3 length equals 13 residues. CDR1 and CDR2 (germline): LNHDA, SQIVND (reference sequence). With 10 bases clipped from V and 7 bases from J, the junction kept 8 bases outside the gene matches. This CDR3 is CATQGALGEKLFF. Here the CDR3 DNA reads TGTGCCACTCAGGGGGCGCTGGGTGAAAAACTGTTTTTT.

The chain combines TRBV29-1 with TRBJ2-3; 9 nucleotides line up with TRBD2. With 2 bases clipped from V and 5 bases from J, the junction kept 5 bases outside the gene matches. CDR1 is SQVTM and CDR2 is ANQGSEA in the germline V gene. CDR3 length: 14 residues. The chain's CDR3 is CSVESSGIGDTQYF. Written as DNA, the CDR3 is TGCAGCGTTGAATCTAGCGGGATTGGAGATACGCAGTATTTT.